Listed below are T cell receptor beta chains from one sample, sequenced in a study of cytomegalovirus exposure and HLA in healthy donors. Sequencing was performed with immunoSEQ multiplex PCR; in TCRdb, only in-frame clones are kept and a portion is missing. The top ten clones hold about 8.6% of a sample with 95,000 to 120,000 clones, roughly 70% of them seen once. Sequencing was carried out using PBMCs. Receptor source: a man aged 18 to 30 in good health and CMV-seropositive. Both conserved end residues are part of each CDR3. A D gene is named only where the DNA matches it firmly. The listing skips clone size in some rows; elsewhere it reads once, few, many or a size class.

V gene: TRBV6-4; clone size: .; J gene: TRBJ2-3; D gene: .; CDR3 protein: CASSDWGGAGTDTQYF; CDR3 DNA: TGTGCCAGCAGTGACTGGGGGGGGGCAGGTACAGATACGCAGTATTTT
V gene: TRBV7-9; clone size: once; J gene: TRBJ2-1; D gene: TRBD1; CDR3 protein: CASSLHLTGGSEQFF; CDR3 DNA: TGTGCCAGCAGCTTACACCTGACAGGGGGCAGTGAGCAGTTCTTC
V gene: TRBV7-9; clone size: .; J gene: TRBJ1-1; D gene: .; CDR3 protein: CASSPWEGSAFF; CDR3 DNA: TGTGCCAGCAGCCCGTGGGAGGGTTCAGCTTTCTTT
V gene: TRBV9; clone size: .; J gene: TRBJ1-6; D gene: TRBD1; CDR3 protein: CASSARTGGRSPLHF; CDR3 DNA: TGTGCCAGCAGCGCGCGGACAGGGGGCCGCTCACCCCTCCACTTT
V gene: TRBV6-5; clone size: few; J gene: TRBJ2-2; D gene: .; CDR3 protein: CASSYQSGELFF; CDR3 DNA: TGTGCCAGCAGTTACCAGTCAGGGGAGCTGTTTTTT
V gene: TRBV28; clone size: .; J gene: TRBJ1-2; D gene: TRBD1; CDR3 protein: CASSSGQGPTRTF; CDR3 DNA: TGTGCCAGCAGTTCCGGACAGGGCCCCACACGGACCTTC
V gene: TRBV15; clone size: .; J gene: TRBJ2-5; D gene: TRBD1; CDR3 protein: CATSGTGNWETQYF; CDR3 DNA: TGTGCCACCTCCGGGACAGGGAATTGGGAGACCCAGTACTTC
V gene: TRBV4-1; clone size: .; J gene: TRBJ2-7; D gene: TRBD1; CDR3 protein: CASSKTTGLYEQYF; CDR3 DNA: TGCGCCAGCAGCAAAACGACAGGGCTCTACGAGCAGTACTTC
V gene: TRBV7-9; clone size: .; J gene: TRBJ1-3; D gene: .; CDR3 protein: CASSQYSGNTIYF; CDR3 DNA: TGTGCCAGCAGCCAGTACTCTGGAAACACCATATATTTT
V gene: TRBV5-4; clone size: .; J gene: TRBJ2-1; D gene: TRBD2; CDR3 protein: CASSRTSGVLVNEQFF; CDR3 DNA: TGTGCCAGCAGCCGGACTAGCGGCGTACTGGTGAATGAGCAGTTCTTC
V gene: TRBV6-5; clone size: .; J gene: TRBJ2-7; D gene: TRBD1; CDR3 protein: CASVPRTGGNEQYF; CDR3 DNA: TGTGCCAGCGTGCCGAGGACAGGGGGCAACGAGCAGTACTTC
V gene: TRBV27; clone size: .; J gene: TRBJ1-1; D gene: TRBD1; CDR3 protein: CASSLTDRTVAFF; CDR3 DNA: TGTGCCAGCAGTTTGACGGACAGGACCGTCGCTTTCTTT
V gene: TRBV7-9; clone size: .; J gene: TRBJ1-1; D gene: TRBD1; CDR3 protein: CASSTGQGVNTEAFF; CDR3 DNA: TGTGCCAGCAGCACGGGACAGGGGGTGAACACTGAAGCTTTCTTT
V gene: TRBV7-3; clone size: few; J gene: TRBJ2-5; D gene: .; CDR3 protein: CASSLTMEKTQYF; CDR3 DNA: TGTGCCAGCAGCTTAACCATGGAGAAGACCCAGTACTTC
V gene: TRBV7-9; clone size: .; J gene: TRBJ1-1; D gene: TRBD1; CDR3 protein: CASRWTGKGYTEAFF; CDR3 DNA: TGTGCCAGCAGATGGACAGGGAAAGGGTACACTGAAGCTTTCTTT
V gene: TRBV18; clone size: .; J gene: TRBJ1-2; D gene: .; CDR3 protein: CASSPSARNYGYTF; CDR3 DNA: TGTGCCAGCTCACCATCGGCCAGGAACTATGGCTACACCTTC
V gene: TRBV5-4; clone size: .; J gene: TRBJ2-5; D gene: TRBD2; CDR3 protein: CASSLQAGGGETQYF; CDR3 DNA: TGTGCCAGCAGCTTGCAAGCGGGGGGTGGTGAGACCCAGTACTTC
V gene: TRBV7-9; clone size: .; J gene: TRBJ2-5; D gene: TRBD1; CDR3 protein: CASSSWTGREETQYF; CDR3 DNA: TGTGCCAGCAGCTCATGGACAGGTAGAGAAGAGACCCAGTACTTC
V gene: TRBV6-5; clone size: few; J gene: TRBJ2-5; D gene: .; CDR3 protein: CASSPIWGGRETQYF; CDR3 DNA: TGTGCCAGCAGTCCCATTTGGGGGGGCCGGGAGACCCAGTACTTC
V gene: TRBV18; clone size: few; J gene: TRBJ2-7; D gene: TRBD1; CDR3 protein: CASSPDRGQDEQYF; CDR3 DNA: TGTGCCAGCTCACCGGACAGGGGGCAAGACGAGCAGTACTTC
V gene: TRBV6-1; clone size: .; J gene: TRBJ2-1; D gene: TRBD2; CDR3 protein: CASSELAGDYNEQFF; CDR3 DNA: TGTGCCAGCAGTGAGCTAGCGGGGGACTACAATGAGCAGTTCTTC